This T cell receptor (beta chain) is from a study of cytomegalovirus exposure and HLA in healthy donors. About the research overall: A previous analysis identified 90 million to 140 million unique TCR beta sequences derived from some 170 million T cells.

This clone was seen once. Trimming took 1 base from V and 5 from J, leaving 12 bases between them. In germline, CDR1 is SNHLY, CDR2 FYNNEI. The CDR3 contains 14 residues. 60 Vbeta and 13 Jbeta primers were used in PCR. Here immunoSEQ multiplex PCR was the method, and the copy in TCRdb shows in-frame clones only, minus some. The sample has under 200,000 clones; 82% are singletons. V gene TRBV2 combines with J gene TRBJ2-7; D is possibly TRBD1 (5 bases). This clonotype was sampled from a male donor in good health and CMV-seropositive. The specimen was PBMCs. CDR3 coding DNA: TGTGCCAGCAGTGAAGGGGCAGGGAAACACGAGCAGTACTTC. Amino acid sequence: CASSEGAGKHEQYF.